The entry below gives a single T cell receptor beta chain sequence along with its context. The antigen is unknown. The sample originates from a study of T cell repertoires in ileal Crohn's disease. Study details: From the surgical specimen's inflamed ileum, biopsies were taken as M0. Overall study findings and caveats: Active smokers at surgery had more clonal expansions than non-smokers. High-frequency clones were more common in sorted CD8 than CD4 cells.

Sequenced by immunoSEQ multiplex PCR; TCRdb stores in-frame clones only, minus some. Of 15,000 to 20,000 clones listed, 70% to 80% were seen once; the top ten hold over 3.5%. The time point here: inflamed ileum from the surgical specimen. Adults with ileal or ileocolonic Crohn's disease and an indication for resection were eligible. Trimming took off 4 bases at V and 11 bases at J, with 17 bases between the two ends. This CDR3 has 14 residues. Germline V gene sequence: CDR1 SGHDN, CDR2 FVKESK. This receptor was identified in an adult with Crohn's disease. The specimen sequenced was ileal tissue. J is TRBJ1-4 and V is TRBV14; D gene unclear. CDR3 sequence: CASSRSGPVVKLFF. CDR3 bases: TGTGCCAGCAGCCGTTCCGGGCCGGTCGTGAAACTGTTTTTT.